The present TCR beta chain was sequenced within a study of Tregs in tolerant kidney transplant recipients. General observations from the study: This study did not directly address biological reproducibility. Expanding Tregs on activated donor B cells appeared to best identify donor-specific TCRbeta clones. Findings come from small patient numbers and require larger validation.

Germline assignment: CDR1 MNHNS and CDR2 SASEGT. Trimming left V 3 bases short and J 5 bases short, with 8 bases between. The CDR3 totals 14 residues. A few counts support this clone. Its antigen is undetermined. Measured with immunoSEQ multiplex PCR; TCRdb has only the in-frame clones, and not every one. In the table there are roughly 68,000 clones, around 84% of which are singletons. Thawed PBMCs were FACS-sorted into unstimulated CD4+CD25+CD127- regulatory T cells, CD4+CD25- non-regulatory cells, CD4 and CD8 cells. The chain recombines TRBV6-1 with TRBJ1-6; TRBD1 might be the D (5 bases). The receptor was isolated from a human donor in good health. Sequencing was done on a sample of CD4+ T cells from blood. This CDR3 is CASSDSGDNSPLHF. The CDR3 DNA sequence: TGTGCCAGCAGTGATTCGGGGGATAATTCACCCCTCCACTTT.